Listed below are T cell receptor beta chains from one sample, sequenced in a study of blood T cell repertoires in COVID-19. Profiling relied on immunoSEQ multiplex PCR, and the TCRdb table lists in-frame clones only, not all of them. The data contain fewer than 120,000 clones, 70% to 90% of them singletons. Sequenced input: peripheral blood. These receptors originate from a woman in her forties or fifties with acute or convalescent COVID-19. Each CDR3 is given with its conserved first and last residue. D genes are given only for firm matches. Size is omitted from some rows. Given values are once, few, many or a class for expanded clones.

once	TRBV24-1	TRBD1	TRBJ2-2	14	TGTGCCACCAGGGGACAGGCGGTCACCGGGGAGCTGTTTTTT	CATRGQAVTGELFF
NA	TRBV4-2	TRBD2	TRBJ2-1	16	TGTGCCAGCAGCCGACGACTAGCGGAGAACTACAATGAGCAGTTCTTC	CASSRRLAENYNEQFF
NA	TRBV6-6	TRBD1	TRBJ2-1	13	TGTGCCAGCCAGGACAGGGAGTACAATGAGCAGTTCTTC	CASQDREYNEQFF
NA	TRBV5-6	NA	TRBJ2-6	15	TGTGCCAGCAGCTTGCCAGGGGCTCAAGCCAACGTCCTGACTTTC	CASSLPGAQANVLTF
NA	TRBV27	NA	TRBJ1-2	12	TGTGCCAGCAGTTCGAGAGGAAATGGCTACACCTTC	CASSSRGNGYTF
NA	TRBV18	NA	TRBJ1-5	15	TGTGCCAGCGCAGACCAGGTGAATAGCAATCAGCCCCAGCATTTT	CASADQVNSNQPQHF
few	TRBV29-1	TRBD2	TRBJ2-1	14	TGCAGCGTTGGCTCCAGCGGGATGGGGAATGAGCAGTTCTTC	CSVGSSGMGNEQFF
NA	TRBV19	NA	TRBJ1-4	15	TGTGCCAGTAGTAGGACACAGGCCCCTAATGAAAAACTGTTTTTT	CASSRTQAPNEKLFF
NA	TRBV18	NA	TRBJ1-5	15	TGTGCCAGCTCACCAGAACCGCAGGGCAATCAGCCCCAGCATTTT	CASSPEPQGNQPQHF
NA	TRBV7-6	TRBD2	TRBJ2-1	20	TGTGCCAGCAAAGAAACTGGACTAGCGGGAGCGAGCGCCACGGGCAATGAGCAGTTCTTC	CASKETGLAGASATGNEQFF
NA	TRBV11-1	TRBD2	TRBJ2-1	16	TGTGCCAGCGGGGGAGGGAAGTCGGGAGACGGTAATGAGCAGTTCTTC	CASGGGKSGDGNEQFF
once	TRBV28	TRBD1	TRBJ2-7	15	TGTGCCAGCAGTCGAACAGGGGCCAGCTCCTACGAGCAGTACTTC	CASSRTGASSYEQYF
NA	TRBV19	NA	TRBJ1-5	15	TGTGCCAGTAGTATAGGGGGGGGGAGCAATCAGCCCCAGCATTTT	CASSIGGGSNQPQHF
NA	TRBV19	TRBD1	TRBJ2-7	17	TGTGCCAGTAGTATAGATCCTCGGACCAAGGGACAGCCAGAGCAGTACTTC	CASSIDPRTKGQPEQYF
once	TRBV19	TRBD1	TRBJ2-3	16	TGTGCCAGTAGCCCCAGGAGAACAGGGGGCGCAGATACGCAGTATTTT	CASSPRRTGGADTQYF
NA	TRBV6-1	TRBD1	TRBJ1-3	16	TGTGCCAGCAGTGATGCACAGGGGCTTTTGAGAAACACCATATATTTT	CASSDAQGLLRNTIYF
NA	TRBV5-1	NA	TRBJ2-7	15	TGCGCCAGCAGCTTAGGGGCAGACCTAATTTACGAGCAGTACTTC	CASSLGADLIYEQYF
NA	TRBV6-4	TRBD2	TRBJ2-1	15	TGTGCCAGCAGCCTCGTTGTAGCGGGATACAATGAGCAGTTCTTC	CASSLVVAGYNEQFF
NA	TRBV11-2	NA	TRBJ2-7	15	TGTGCCAGCAGCTCGAATTTATCCTACTCCTACGAGCAGTACTTC	CASSSNLSYSYEQYF
NA	TRBV12-3/TRBV12-4	NA	TRBJ2-7	12	TGTGCCAGCAGTCCCGGGGGAACCGAGCAGTACTTC	CASSPGGTEQYF
once	TRBV11-2	TRBD2	TRBJ2-3	16	TGTGCCAGCGCGTTCGGAGCGGGAGGCGCCACAGATACGCAGTATTTT	CASAFGAGGATDTQYF
NA	TRBV2	TRBD1	TRBJ2-7	14	TGTGCCAGCAGTCCCGGGACAGGTAGGAACGAGCAGTACTTC	CASSPGTGRNEQYF
NA	TRBV5-1	NA	TRBJ1-4	14	TGCGCCAGCAGCTTGCAGGGTTTGGAGGAAAAACTGTTTTTT	CASSLQGLEEKLFF
NA	TRBV5-1	TRBD1	TRBJ1-3	18	TGCGCCAGCAGCTTCTCAGGGGGCGCGTCGGACTCTGGAAACACCATATATTTT	CASSFSGGASDSGNTIYF
NA	TRBV6-5	NA	TRBJ2-7	13	TGTGCCAGCAGGGTAGAACTGAGTCGGGAGCAGTACTTC	CASRVELSREQYF
NA	TRBV28	NA	TRBJ2-7	15	TGTGCCAGCAGCTCCAGGCAGGGGAGGGACTACGAGCAGTACTTC	CASSSRQGRDYEQYF
NA	TRBV4-2	NA	TRBJ2-3	16	TGTGCCAGCAGCCAAGTCGGAGCGGAGGGCACAGATACGCAGTATTTT	CASSQVGAEGTDTQYF
once	TRBV3-1/TRBV3-2	TRBD2	TRBJ2-1	16	TGTGCCAGCAGCTCAGGACTAGCGGGTTCCTACAATGAGCAGTTCTTC	CASSSGLAGSYNEQFF
NA	TRBV7-2	NA	TRBJ2-5	15	TGTGCCAGCAGCTTGGGGGGAGGCCCCCAAGAGACCCAGTACTTC	CASSLGGGPQETQYF
NA	TRBV7-2	NA	TRBJ2-1	15	TGTGCCAGCAGCTTAGACGGAATAGGAGGAAATGAGCAGTTCTTC	CASSLDGIGGNEQFF
NA	TRBV10-3	NA	TRBJ2-1	12	TGTGCCCAGCTAGCGACCCACAATGAGCAGTTCTTC	CAQLATHNEQFF
NA	TRBV7-2	TRBD2	TRBJ2-1	15	TGTGCCAGCAGCTCTAGCGGGAAGTCCTTCAATGAGCAGTTCTTC	CASSSSGKSFNEQFF
NA	TRBV29-1	NA	TRBJ1-1	13	TGCAGCGTTGTCGAGGGAGTGAACACTGAAGCTTTCTTT	CSVVEGVNTEAFF
NA	TRBV5-1	NA	TRBJ1-2	14	TGCGCCAGCAGCCCGCAGACAGTCAACTATGGCTACACCTTC	CASSPQTVNYGYTF
NA	TRBV14	TRBD2	TRBJ2-7	20	TGTGCCAGCAGCCAAGGACCGGGACTAGCGGTCTCCGGGAGGGTCTACGAGCAGTACTTC	CASSQGPGLAVSGRVYEQYF
NA	TRBV6-2/TRBV6-3	TRBD1	TRBJ2-7	14	TGTGCCAGCAGTCGACAGGGGTCCTCCTACGAGCAGTACTTC	CASSRQGSSYEQYF
NA	TRBV19	TRBD2	TRBJ2-1	18	TGTGCCAGTAGTTCTCGGGCTAGCGGGAGCGGGGGCTACAATGAGCAGTTCTTC	CASSSRASGSGGYNEQFF